The source of this TCR beta chain is a study of blood T cell repertoires in COVID-19. Whole-study context: Both acute and convalescent COVID-19 samples were obtained from the United States, Italy and Spain. The analysed material was cDNA or gDNA that came from T cells, B-cell-depleted T cells, or PBMCs.

V gave up 5 bases and J gave up 10 bases; unmatched junction bases: 12. The CDR3 runs 16 residues. The germline V gene has CDR1 SGHVS and CDR2 FNYEAQ. Under the authors' procedure: Scientists estimated how many nucleated cells there were by amplifying reference gene primers. TCRdb's table, derived via immunoSEQ multiplex PCR, lists solely in-frame clones and lacks some. Clonal size and the V and J genes are those of that table, whereas D and trimming came from the DNA. The sample shows some 240,000 clones, 82% of them seen only once. The clonotype originates from a woman aged 55 to 70 with active or convalescent COVID-19. V and J are TRBV7-6 and TRBJ2-1, with 12 bases fitting TRBD2. What was sequenced was peripheral blood. The CDR3 here is CASSPQPSGGAVEQFF. DNA for the CDR3: TGTGCCAGCAGCCCACAACCTAGCGGGGGGGCCGTCGAGCAGTTCTTC.